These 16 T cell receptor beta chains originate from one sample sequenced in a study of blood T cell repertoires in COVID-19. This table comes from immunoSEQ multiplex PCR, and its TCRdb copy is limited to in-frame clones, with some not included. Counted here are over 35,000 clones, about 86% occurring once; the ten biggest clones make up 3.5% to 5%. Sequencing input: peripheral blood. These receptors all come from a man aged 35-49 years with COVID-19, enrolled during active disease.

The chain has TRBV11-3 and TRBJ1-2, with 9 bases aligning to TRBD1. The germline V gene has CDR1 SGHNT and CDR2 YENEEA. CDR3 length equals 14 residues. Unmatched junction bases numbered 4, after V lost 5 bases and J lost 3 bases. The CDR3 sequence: CASSVQGADYGYTF. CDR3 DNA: TGTGCCAGCAGCGTACAGGGGGCTGACTATGGCTACACCTTC.

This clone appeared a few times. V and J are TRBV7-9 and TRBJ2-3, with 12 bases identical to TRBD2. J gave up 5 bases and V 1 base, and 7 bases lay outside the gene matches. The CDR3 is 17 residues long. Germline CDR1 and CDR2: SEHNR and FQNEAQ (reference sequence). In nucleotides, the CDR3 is TGTGCCAGCAGCTTAGTGGAGCTAGCGGGAGGGAGAGATACGCAGTATTTT. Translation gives CASSLVELAGGRDTQYF.

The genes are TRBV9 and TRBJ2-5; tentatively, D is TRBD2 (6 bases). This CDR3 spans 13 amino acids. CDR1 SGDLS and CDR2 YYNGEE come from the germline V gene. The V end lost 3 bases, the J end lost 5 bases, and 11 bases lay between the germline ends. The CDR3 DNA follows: TGTGCCAGCAGCGCGGGAGCCGGTGAGACCCAGTACTTC. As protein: CASSAGAGETQYF. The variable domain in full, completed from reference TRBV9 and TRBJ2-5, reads DSGVTQTPKHLITATGQRVTLRCSPRSGDLSVYWYQQSLDQGLQFLIQYYNGEERAKGNILERFSAQQFPDLHSELNLSSLELGDSALYFCASSAGAGETQYFGPGTRLLVL.

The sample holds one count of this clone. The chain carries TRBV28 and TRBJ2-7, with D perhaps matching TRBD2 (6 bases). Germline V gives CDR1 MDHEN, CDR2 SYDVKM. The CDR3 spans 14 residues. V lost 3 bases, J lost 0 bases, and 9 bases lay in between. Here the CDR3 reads CASSFGGSSYEQYF. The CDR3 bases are TGTGCCAGCAGTTTCGGGGGATCCTCCTACGAGCAGTACTTC.

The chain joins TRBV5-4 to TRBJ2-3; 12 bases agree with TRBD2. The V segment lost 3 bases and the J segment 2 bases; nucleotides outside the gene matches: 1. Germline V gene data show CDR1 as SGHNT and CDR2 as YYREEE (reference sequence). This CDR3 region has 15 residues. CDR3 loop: CASSWTSGNTDTQYF. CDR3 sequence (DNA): TGTGCCAGCAGCTGGACTAGCGGGAACACAGATACGCAGTATTTT. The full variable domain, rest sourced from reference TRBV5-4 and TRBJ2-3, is ETGVTQSPTHLIKTRGQQVTLRCSSQSGHNTVSWYQQALGQGPQFIFQYYREEENGRGNFPPRFSGLQFPNYSSELNVNALELDDSALYLCASSWTSGNTDTQYFGPGTRLTVL.

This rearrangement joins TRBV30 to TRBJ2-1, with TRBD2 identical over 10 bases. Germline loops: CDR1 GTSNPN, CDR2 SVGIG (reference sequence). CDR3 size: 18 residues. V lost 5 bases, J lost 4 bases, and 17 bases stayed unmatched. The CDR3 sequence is CAWAPGLATLRAYNEQFF. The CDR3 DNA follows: TGTGCCTGGGCACCGGGACTAGCGACCCTGAGGGCTTACAATGAGCAGTTCTTC.

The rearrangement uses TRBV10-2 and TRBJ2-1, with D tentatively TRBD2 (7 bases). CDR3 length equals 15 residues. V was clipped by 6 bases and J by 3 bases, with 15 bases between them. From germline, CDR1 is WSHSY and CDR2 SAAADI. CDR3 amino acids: CASSQQGGGYNEQFF. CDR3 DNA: TGCGCCAGCAGCCAACAGGGCGGGGGCTACAATGAGCAGTTCTTC.

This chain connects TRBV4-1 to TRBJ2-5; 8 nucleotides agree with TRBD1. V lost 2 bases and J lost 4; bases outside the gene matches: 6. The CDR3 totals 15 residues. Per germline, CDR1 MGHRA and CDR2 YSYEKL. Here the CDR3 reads CASSQTQGARETQYF. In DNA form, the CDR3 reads TGCGCCAGCAGCCAAACGCAGGGGGCTCGAGAGACCCAGTACTTC.

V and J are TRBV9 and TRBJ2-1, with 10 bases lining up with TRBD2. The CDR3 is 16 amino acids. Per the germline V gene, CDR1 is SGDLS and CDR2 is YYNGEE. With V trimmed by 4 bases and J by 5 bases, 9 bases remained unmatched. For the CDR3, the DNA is TGTGCCAGCAGCCCGTACCTAGCGGGAGCAAACAATGAGCAGTTCTTC. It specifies CASSPYLAGANNEQFF.

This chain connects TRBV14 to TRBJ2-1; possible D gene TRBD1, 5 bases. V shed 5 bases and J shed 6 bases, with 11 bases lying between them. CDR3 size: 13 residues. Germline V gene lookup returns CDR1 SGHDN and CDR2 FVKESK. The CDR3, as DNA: TGTGCCAGCAGCGTACAGGCGCTCAATGAGCAGTTCTTC. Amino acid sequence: CASSVQALNEQFF.

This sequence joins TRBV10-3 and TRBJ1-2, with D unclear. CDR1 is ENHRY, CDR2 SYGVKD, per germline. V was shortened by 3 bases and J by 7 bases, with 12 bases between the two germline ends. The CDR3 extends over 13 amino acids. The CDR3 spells CAISDPVRGGYTF. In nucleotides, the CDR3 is TGTGCCATCAGTGATCCAGTCCGGGGTGGCTACACCTTC.

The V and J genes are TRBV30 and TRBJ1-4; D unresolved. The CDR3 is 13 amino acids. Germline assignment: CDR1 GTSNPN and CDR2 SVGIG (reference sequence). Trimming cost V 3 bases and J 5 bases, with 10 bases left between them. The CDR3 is CAWRPNFNEKLFF. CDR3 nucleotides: TGTGCCTGGAGACCGAACTTCAATGAAAAACTGTTTTTT.

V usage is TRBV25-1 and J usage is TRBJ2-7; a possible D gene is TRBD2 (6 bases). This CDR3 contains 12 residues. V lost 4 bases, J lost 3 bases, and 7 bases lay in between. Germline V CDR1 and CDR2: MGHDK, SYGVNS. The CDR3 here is CASSGDFYEQYF. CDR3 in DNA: TGTGCCAGCAGTGGGGACTTCTACGAGCAGTACTTC.

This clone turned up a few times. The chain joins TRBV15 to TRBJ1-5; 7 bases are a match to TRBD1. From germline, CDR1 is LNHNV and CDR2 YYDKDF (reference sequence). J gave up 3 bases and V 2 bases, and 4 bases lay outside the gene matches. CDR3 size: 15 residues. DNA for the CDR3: TGTGCCACCAGCAGAAGGGACAGCCACAATCAGCCCCAGCATTTT. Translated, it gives CATSRRDSHNQPQHF.

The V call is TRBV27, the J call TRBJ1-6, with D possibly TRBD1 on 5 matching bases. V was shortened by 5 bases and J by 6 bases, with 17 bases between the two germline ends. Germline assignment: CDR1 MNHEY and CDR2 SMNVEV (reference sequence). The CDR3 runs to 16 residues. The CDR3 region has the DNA TGTGCCAGCAGTCCGGGGGGTCCCAGGGCTAATTCACCCCTCCACTTT. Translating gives CASSPGGPRANSPLHF.

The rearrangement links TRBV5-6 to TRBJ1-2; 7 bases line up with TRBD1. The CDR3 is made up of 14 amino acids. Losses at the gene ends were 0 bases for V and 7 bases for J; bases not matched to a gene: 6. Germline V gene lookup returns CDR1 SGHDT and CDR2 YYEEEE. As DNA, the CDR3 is TGTGCCAGCAGCTTGGCCGGAGGGGGCCGTGGCTACACCTTC. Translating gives CASSLAGGGRGYTF. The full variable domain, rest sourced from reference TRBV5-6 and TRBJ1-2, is DAGVTQSPTHLIKTRGQQVTLRCSPKSGHDTVSWYQQALGQGPQFIFQYYEEEERQRGNFPDRFSGHQFPNYSSELNVNALLLGDSALYLCASSLAGGGRGYTFGSGTRLTVV.